These T cell receptor beta chains were read from a single sample in a study of control samples from healthy donors and cancer patients. The protocol was immunoSEQ multiplex PCR, while the TCRdb copy is restricted to in-frame clones and leaves out a portion. Of fewer than 300,000 clones in the sample, around 79% are singletons; the top ten hold about an eighth. The source material was PBMCs. The receptor set was obtained from a woman in her fifties or sixties with lung cancer. CDR3s include the opening cysteine and the closing phenylalanine or tryptophan. Only some rows state a clone size, as once, few, many or a class for expanded clones.

>-|TRBJ1-1|TRBV6-5
CASSYSGTGERAEAFF
>-|TRBJ2-3|TRBV6-5
CASSREYTDTQYF
>-|TRBJ2-3|TRBV7-3
CASSIGTGGSTQYF
>few|TRBJ2-7|TRBV5-6
CASSFRGTHYYEQYF
>-|TRBJ1-2|TRBV25-1
CASSEWVGEVRGYTF
>-|TRBJ1-4|TRBV2
CASSELGLGRNEKLFF
>-|TRBJ2-5|TRBV12-5
CASGPGPSGSQETQYF
>-|TRBJ1-5|TRBV2
CASSLGSVTGQPQHF
>-|TRBJ1-2|TRBV19
CASSIGTGGYGYTF
>-|TRBJ1-1|TRBV6-5
CASSYSGGLMNTEAFF
>-|TRBJ2-1|TRBV5-1
CASSYRVGSYNEQFF
>-|TRBJ1-2|TRBV4-2
CASSQEPRGGGYTF
>-|TRBJ2-3|TRBV7-3
CASSFQPAAREVPDTQYF
>-|TRBJ2-3|TRBV7-9
CASSLTMGLTDTQYF
>-|TRBJ2-1|TRBV6-5
CASRRGISYNEQFF
>-|TRBJ2-1|TRBV18
CASSPGRSSYNEQFF
>-|TRBJ1-4|TRBV5-1
CASSWGGADEKLFF
>-|TRBJ2-7|TRBV11-3
CASSFSPASEQYF
>-|TRBJ1-2|TRBV9
CASSAGTGPNYGYTF
>once|TRBJ2-4|TRBV4-1
CASSRGLAGQNRQLAKNIQYF
>-|TRBJ2-7|TRBV19
CASSATPRRGHSYEQYF
>-|TRBJ1-4|TRBV5-4
CASSLEGTTNEKLFF
>-|TRBJ1-5|TRBV5-1
CASSLRGRASEPQHF
>-|TRBJ2-1|TRBV5-1
CASSRRDFNNEQFF
>-|TRBJ2-7|TRBV5-1
CASSSKGAHSYEQYF
>-|TRBJ1-2|TRBV28
CASSPGGGLNDGYTF
>once|TRBJ2-7|TRBV29-1
CSVGDRDEQYF
>-|TRBJ1-2|TRBV2
CASSEAANYGYTF
>-|TRBJ1-1|TRBV19
CASRDRPNTEAFF
>-|TRBJ2-1|TRBV5-1
CASSLLTGEGYNEQFF
>few|TRBJ2-7|TRBV7-9
CASTSTGITYEQYF
>-|TRBJ1-4|TRBV20-1
CSASRPSTGTGYEKLFF
>-|TRBJ1-3|TRBV6-5
CASSPTGSGNTIYF
>once|TRBJ2-2|TRBV2
CASTGDTGELFF
>-|TRBJ1-2|TRBV3-1/TRBV3-2
CASSQGGGVNGYTF
>-|TRBJ1-1|TRBV5-1
CASSPAGTATEAFF
>-|TRBJ1-1|TRBV12-3/TRBV12-4
CASTLIGNTEAFF
>-|TRBJ1-2|TRBV4-1
CASSQDSLFYGYTF
>-|TRBJ2-1|TRBV19
CASRRVSYNEQFF
>-|TRBJ1-5|TRBV27
CASSLSGTGVNQPQHF
>-|TRBJ1-1|TRBV7-6
CASSLSGTNTEAFF
>-|TRBJ2-3|TRBV10-3
CAISESGGWTDTQYF
>-|TRBJ2-1|TRBV19
CASSTGQGTNEQFF
>-|TRBJ1-2|TRBV14
CASSPTRGTGFYGYTF
>-|TRBJ2-3|TRBV27
CASSLMAARADTQYF
>-|TRBJ1-1|TRBV19
CATGRRDLNTEAFF
>-|TRBJ1-2|TRBV5-1
CASSLGGGETYGYTF
>-|TRBJ2-3|TRBV5-1
CASSSGPSGDTDTQYF